This T cell receptor (beta chain) was documented in a study of shared clonotypes between healthy human individuals (dated by TCRdb to the early 2020s). With respect to the entire study: The cohort included a few men and a couple of women between 18 and 49 years of age. Between about 0.85 and 9.5 billion PBMCs per donor were obtained by leukapheresis. To estimate repertoire size and how much clonotype sharing occurs between individuals, the study deeply sequenced the blood TCR repertoires of five healthy adults. To increase sequencing depth and limit assay-specific biases, different laboratories used diverse techniques to prepare libraries and sequence TCR repertoires. Broad study findings and their caveats: Pairwise subsampling led to the expectation that sequencing depth would affect the degree of clonotype sharing among donors. Sampling was restricted to blood, and TCR repertoires in tissue are likely to differ from TCR repertoires in blood. The small number of donors limited the genetic and exposure-history diversity represented.

Sequences SEHNR (CDR1) and FQNEAQ (CDR2) are obtained from the germline V gene (reference sequence). The CDR3 measures 12 amino acids from cysteine to phenylalanine. Left in the record is the CDR3 DNA by itself, 36 bases read in frame from the first base. V and J lose 1 base and 5 bases, and a span of 5 bases separates them. A word on this clone: Its recognized antigen is unknown. The input lacks base qualities; no much larger clone sits a single base away. The sample holds other DNA sequences that translate to the same CDR3.

Using the deep immunoSEQ assay, multiplex PCR amplified TCR CDR3 regions from genomic DNA. Genomic DNA extracted from each cell subset was distributed evenly over all wells of several immunoSEQ 96-well plates, and each plate served as one replicate. For unsorted PBMC, around 0.3 ug genomic DNA, equal to about 30,000 T cell genomes, was loaded into each replicate PCR. Genomic DNA from unsorted PBMC was sequenced over ten immunoSEQ deep assay plates. Purified libraries were quantified with a Qubit 3.0 fluorometer, sized on a Bioanalyzer 2100, and re-quantified with the KAPA Library Quantification kit. Every immunoSEQ 96-well plate was sequenced on a separate single-read 150-cycle Illumina NextSeq 550 flow cell. Turning to the authors' computational methods: Because the immunoSEQ output held only junctional sequences and lacked quality scores, the filtering could not match the filtering applied to full-length reads. Sequences were annotated with PyIR, a Python wrapper for IgBLAST v1.9, using IMGT germline references to assign V/J genes and CDR3. Any read was removed if the V/J assignment was weak (E-value above 1e-6), the CDR3 was missing, or the read contained stop codons, out-of-frame junctions, or ambiguous translated residues. V3J clonotypes were defined by identical inferred V gene, J gene, and CDR3 amino acid sequence. Percentage overlap between repertoires was computed as shared unique clonotypes divided by the size of the smaller repertoire. Richness of each repertoire was evaluated using RTK rarefaction, the Chao1 estimator, and Recon v2.1 estimates of unobserved clonotypes. The table was pulled from immuneACCESS by TCRdb, which kept in-frame rearrangements only. Such tables lose some clones; where checked, under half of the loss comes from unresolved V genes, and the rest has no known cause. The V and J calls and the clone size are those of that table, but D and trimming were determined from the DNA. Recorded for this sample are 520,000 or so clones; 60% to 85% of them occurred a single time. 13% of the sample comes from the top ten.

The donors were healthy, HIV-negative adults who had no recently reported acute infections or vaccinations. Every donor was a Caucasian adult living in Nashville, Tennessee, USA. For unsorted samples, tens of millions of PBMCs were counted, and genomic DNA was extracted using the QIAamp DNA Blood Mini kit. Blood was obtained by leukapheresis, after which PBMCs were separated by Ficoll-Histopaque density gradient centrifugation and cryopreserved in liquid nitrogen vapor phase. In this chain, TRBV7-9 is recombined with TRBJ2-5; no confident D gene assignment can be made. The sequence derives from a woman aged 40 to 50 in good health. Some clones in this sample may be carry-over from other donors' samples. Source material: PBMCs. The CDR3 corresponds to CASSLVRETQYF. The DNA sequence is given as TGTGCCAGCAGCTTAGTTAGGGAGACCCAGTACTTC.